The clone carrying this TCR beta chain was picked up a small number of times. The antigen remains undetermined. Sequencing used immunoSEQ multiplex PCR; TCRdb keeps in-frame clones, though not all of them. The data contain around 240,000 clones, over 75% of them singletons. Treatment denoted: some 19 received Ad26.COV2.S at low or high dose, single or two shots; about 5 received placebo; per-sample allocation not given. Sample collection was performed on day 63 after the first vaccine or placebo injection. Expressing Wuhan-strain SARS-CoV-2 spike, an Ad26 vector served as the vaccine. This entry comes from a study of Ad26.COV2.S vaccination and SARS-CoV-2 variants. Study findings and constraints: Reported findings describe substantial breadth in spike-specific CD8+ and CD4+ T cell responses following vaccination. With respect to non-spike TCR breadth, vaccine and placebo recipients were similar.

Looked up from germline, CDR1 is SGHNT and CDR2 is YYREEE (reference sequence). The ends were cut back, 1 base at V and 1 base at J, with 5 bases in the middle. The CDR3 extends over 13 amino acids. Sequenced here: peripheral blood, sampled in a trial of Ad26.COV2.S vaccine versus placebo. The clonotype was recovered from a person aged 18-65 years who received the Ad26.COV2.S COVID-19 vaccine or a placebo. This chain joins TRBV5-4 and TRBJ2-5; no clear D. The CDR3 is CASSLTVQETQYF. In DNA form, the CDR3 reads TGTGCCAGCAGCTTGACAGTCCAAGAGACCCAGTACTTC.